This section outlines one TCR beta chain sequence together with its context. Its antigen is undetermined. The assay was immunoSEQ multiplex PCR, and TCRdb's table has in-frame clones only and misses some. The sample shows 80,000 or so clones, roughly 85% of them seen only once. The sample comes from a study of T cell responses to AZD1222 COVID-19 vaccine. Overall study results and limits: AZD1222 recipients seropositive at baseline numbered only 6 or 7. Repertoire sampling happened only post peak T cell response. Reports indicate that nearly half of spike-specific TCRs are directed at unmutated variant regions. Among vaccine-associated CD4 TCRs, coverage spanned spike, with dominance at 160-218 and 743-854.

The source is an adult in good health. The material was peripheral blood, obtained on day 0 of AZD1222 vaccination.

Here the CDR3 reads CASSIGAGGPYEQYF. As DNA, the CDR3 is TGTGCCAGCAGCATAGGGGCGGGGGGTCCCTACGAGCAGTACTTC. The chain links TRBV3-1 (or the pseudogene TRBV3-2) to TRBJ2-7; 8 bases are a match to TRBD2. Losses at the gene ends were 5 bases for V and 2 bases for J; bases not matched to a gene: 8. Germline CDR1 reads LGHDT; CDR2 reads YNNKEL (reference sequence). CDR3 length: 15 residues.